These 20 T cell receptor beta chains originate from one sample sequenced in a study of vaccination effects on CD4 cells after COVID-19. These receptors have no identified antigens. Assay used: immunoSEQ multiplex PCR; TCRdb lists only in-frame clones, some missing. Of 35,000 to 45,000 clones listed, around 80% are singletons. When 10 to 11 days of culture had elapsed, CD4+ T cells were isolated. This person's SARS-CoV-2 infection, confirmed by PCR, occurred between March and December 2020. The cohort was immunized with two doses of either the BNT162b2 or mRNA-1273 vaccine. Source: CD4+ T cells from PBMCs cultured without peptide, taken after COVID-19 vaccination. All receptors derive from a human donor who had a prior SARS-CoV-2 infection.

The chain recombines TRBV7-9 with TRBJ1-5, with 7 bases lining up with TRBD1. In germline, CDR1 is SEHNR, CDR2 FQNEAQ (reference sequence). The CDR3 runs 15 residues. V was clipped by 9 bases and J by 7 bases; unmatched bases: 15. The CDR3 sequence: CARTCDREGRQPQHF. The CDR3, as DNA: TGTGCCAGGACATGTGACAGGGAGGGGAGGCAGCCCCAGCATTTT.

There are a few counts of this clone. The chain uses TRBV6-6 and TRBJ2-7, with TRBD2 matching over 8 bases. The CDR3 extends over 15 amino acids. V lost 2 bases, J lost 3 bases, and 6 bases stayed unmatched. From germline, CDR1 is MNHNY and CDR2 SVGAGI (reference sequence). The CDR3: CASSYPSGTSYEQYF. CDR3 DNA: TGTGCCAGCAGTTACCCTTCCGGGACTAGCTACGAGCAGTACTTC.

J is TRBJ1-1 and V is TRBV15; 9 bases match TRBD1. J gave up 8 bases and V 1 base, and 8 bases lay outside the gene matches. The germline V gene encodes CDR1 LNHNV and CDR2 YYDKDF (reference sequence). This CDR3 is built from 15 residues. Here the CDR3 DNA reads TGTGCCACCAGCAGAGCCCTGGACAGGGGAGGAGAAGCTTTCTTT. It is translated as CATSRALDRGGEAFF.

The rearrangement joins TRBV19 to TRBJ1-5, with TRBD1 identical over 9 bases. Trimming at V came to 6 bases and at J to 7 bases, leaving 10 bases not matched to a gene. In germline, CDR1 is LNHDA, CDR2 SQIVND (reference sequence). The CDR3 is 15 residues long. Written as DNA, the CDR3 is TGTGCCAGTAGCCAAGGGGACAGGGTCCAACAGCCCCAGCATTTT. Encoded protein: CASSQGDRVQQPQHF.

This clone was seen just once. This chain uses TRBV7-3 with TRBJ2-5, with unresolved D. The DNA end is a closer match to TRBJ2-7, so the J assignment may be wrong. Germline-derived CDR1 and CDR2 are SGHTA and FQGTGA. The CDR3 is 12 residues long. The CDR3 protein is CASSSRPGEQYF. CDR3 in DNA: TGTGCCAGCAGCTCCCGGCCGGGCGAGCAGTACTTC.

The rearrangement links TRBV11-3 to TRBJ2-3; D not resolved. V lost 3 bases to trimming and J lost 5 bases, with 9 bases between them. The CDR3 sequence is 13 residues long. From germline, CDR1 is SGHNT and CDR2 YENEEA. CDR3 sequence reads: CASSFTYLDTQYF. The CDR3 DNA reads as TGTGCCAGCAGCTTTACGTATCTAGATACGCAGTATTTT.

This chain uses TRBV7-9 with TRBJ2-5, with 7 bases fitting TRBD2. The CDR3 totals 13 residues. Germline V gene lookup returns CDR1 SEHNR and CDR2 FQNEAQ (reference sequence). The V and J ends lost 7 bases and 5 bases, in that order; junction bases with no gene match: 7. The CDR3 DNA reads as TGTGCCAGCACCCCAGTGGGGGGGGAGACCCAGTACTTC. Translation: CASTPVGGETQYF.

The chain links TRBV7-9 to TRBJ2-1; a possible D gene is TRBD1 (5 bases). The CDR3 loop spans 15 amino acids. The V end lost 6 bases, the J end lost 5 bases, and 17 bases lay between the germline ends. The germline gives CDR1 SEHNR, CDR2 FQNEAQ (reference sequence). The CDR3 sequence is CASRIVQGRNNEQFF. The CDR3 DNA follows: TGTGCCAGCAGGATCGTGCAGGGCAGAAACAATGAGCAGTTCTTC.

The V and J genes are TRBV11-3 and TRBJ1-6; D gene uncertain. V gave up 3 bases and J gave up 8 bases, with 17 bases separating them. Germline V gene data show CDR1 as SGHNT and CDR2 as YENEEA. CDR3 size: 16 residues. The CDR3 sequence: CASSFPWMPLDSPLHF. CDR3 DNA sequence: TGTGCCAGCAGCTTCCCGTGGATGCCGCTTGATTCACCCCTCCACTTT.

V is TRBV14 and J is TRBJ2-5; perhaps D is TRBD1 or TRBD2 (5 bases each). Germline V CDR1 and CDR2: SGHDN, FVKESK. This CDR3 is built from 16 residues. Trimming pared 4 bases from V and 2 bases from J, leaving 17 bases between. In nucleotides, the CDR3 is TGTGCCAGCAGCCCTTACTTGGGGACGCATCAAGAGACCCAGTACTTC. Residues: CASSPYLGTHQETQYF.

This chain links TRBV4-3 with TRBJ2-7; the match to TRBD2 covers 11 bases. The V gene end was trimmed by 3 bases and the J gene end by 4 bases; junction bases not matched to a gene: 5. CDR1 is LGHNA and CDR2 is YSLEER in the germline V gene. This CDR3 is built from 15 residues. Here the CDR3 reads CASSQRLAGGYEQYF. The DNA of the CDR3 is TGCGCCAGCAGCCAGAGGTTAGCGGGAGGGTACGAGCAGTACTTC.

The CDR3 reads CASSPKGGRMPLGYTF. As DNA, the CDR3 is TGTGCCAGCAGCCCGAAGGGGGGCAGGATGCCTTTGGGCTACACCTTC. The chain is built from TRBV9 and TRBJ1-2; maybe TRBD1 (6 bases). The germline V gene encodes CDR1 SGDLS and CDR2 YYNGEE. The CDR3 contains 16 residues. Trimming pared 4 bases from V and 8 bases from J, leaving 24 bases between.

This clone has a handful of counts. CDR3 sequence (DNA): TGCGCCAGCAGCCAACGTCGGAGCTGGCTAGCGGGAGTCGTCGGGGAGCTGTTTTTT. It specifies CASSQRRSWLAGVVGELFF. V is TRBV4-1 and J is TRBJ2-2, with 10 bases identical to TRBD2. The length of the CDR3 is 19 residues. V trimming: 2 bases; J trimming: 7 bases; junction bases outside the gene matches: 16. Per the germline V gene, CDR1 is MGHRA and CDR2 is YSYEKL.

This clone was recorded only once. The rearrangement joins TRBV5-4 to TRBJ2-7, with TRBD1 matching over 10 bases. Germline lookup yields CDR1 SGHNT and CDR2 YYREEE (reference sequence). Losses at the gene ends were 4 bases for V and 5 bases for J; bases not matched to a gene: 9. This CDR3 contains 15 residues. The CDR3 nucleotides read TGTGCCAGCAGCCGTGCGGGGACAGGGGCCCACGAGCAGTACTTC. It codes for CASSRAGTGAHEQYF. Full variable domain (remainder filled in from reference TRBV5-4 and TRBJ2-7): ETGVTQSPTHLIKTRGQQVTLRCSSQSGHNTVSWYQQALGQGPQFIFQYYREEENGRGNFPPRFSGLQFPNYSSELNVNALELDDSALYLCASSRAGTGAHEQYFGPGTRLTVT.

CDR3 DNA: TGTGCCAGCTCACCAGTTGGGGCCAATGAGCAGTTCTTC. Amino acid sequence: CASSPVGANEQFF. The V gene is TRBV18, the J gene TRBJ2-1; D may be TRBD1 (5 bases). The CDR3 consists of 13 residues. Germline CDR1 KGHSH, CDR2 LQKENI. The V end lost 2 bases, the J end lost 6 bases, and 8 bases lay between the germline ends. The variable domain in full, completed from reference TRBV18 and TRBJ2-1, reads NAGVMQNPRHLVRRRGQEARLRCSPMKGHSHVYWYRQLPEEGLKFMVYLQKENIIDESGMPKERFSAEFPKEGPSILRIQQVVRGDSAAYFCASSPVGANEQFFGPGTRLTVL.

The rearrangement joins TRBV7-3 to TRBJ2-5; possible D gene TRBD1, 6 bases. V lost 4 bases and J lost 5, with 14 bases in between. Germline values: CDR1 SGHTA, CDR2 FQGTGA. The CDR3 extends over 14 amino acids. Here the CDR3 DNA reads TGTGCCAGCAGCTCCGGACAGCCGGGGGAGACCCAGTACTTC. This gives the protein CASSSGQPGETQYF.

The genes are TRBV5-6 and TRBJ2-7; D may correspond to TRBD1 or TRBD2 (7 bases each). Germline CDR1 is SGHDT and CDR2 is YYEEEE. This CDR3 contains 18 residues. V lost 3 bases to trimming and J lost 2 bases, with 24 bases between them. The CDR3 DNA follows: TGTGCCAGCAGCTCGATACAGGGGAGGGAAACGGGGACCTACGAGCAGTACTTC. Its protein is CASSSIQGRETGTYEQYF. The full variable domain, completed using reference TRBV5-6 and TRBJ2-7, is DAGVTQSPTHLIKTRGQQVTLRCSPKSGHDTVSWYQQALGQGPQFIFQYYEEEERQRGNFPDRFSGHQFPNYSSELNVNALLLGDSALYLCASSSIQGRETGTYEQYFGPGTRLTVT.

The chain employs TRBV30 and TRBJ2-7; 9 nucleotides line up with TRBD1. J was trimmed by 9 bases and V by 5 bases; bases with no gene match: 8. The CDR3 is 12 residues long. CDR1 and CDR2 (germline): GTSNPN, SVGIG (reference sequence). The DNA for the CDR3 is TGTGCCTGGGGCGGACAGGGGTTGGTGCAGTACTTC. Translating it yields CAWGGQGLVQYF.

V gene TRBV24-1 combines with J gene TRBJ2-2; a weak D match, TRBD2 (6 bases). The CDR3 consists of 16 residues. Germline V gene lookup returns CDR1 KGHDR and CDR2 SFDVKD. With 0 bases removed from V and 1 base from J, the gap between germline ends came to 8 bases. CDR3 loop: CATSDLRRENTGELFF. The CDR3 DNA follows: TGTGCCACCAGTGATTTGAGGCGGGAGAACACCGGGGAGCTGTTTTTT.

The V call is TRBV5-4, the J call TRBJ2-7, with 8 bases fitting TRBD2. Germline loops: CDR1 SGHNT, CDR2 YYREEE (reference sequence). The CDR3 is 14 residues long. The junction had 5 bases not matched to a gene; V was cut back by 1 base and J by 5 bases. CDR3 DNA: TGTGCCAGCAGCTTGATACTAGCGGTAAACGAGCAGTACTTC. Its translation: CASSLILAVNEQYF.